The clone carrying this T cell receptor (beta chain) was seen ten or more times. Its antigen is unknown. This sample was taken from a study of T cell repertoires in cytomegalovirus infection. V was clipped by 0 bases and J by 6 bases, with 20 bases between them. Germline assignment: CDR1 LGHNA and CDR2 YNFKEQ. The CDR3 covers 17 residues. General observations from the study: In two of eight donors, the top clonotype was HLA-C-restricted CMV-specific. Cumulated frequencies of public TCR beta families served to identify carriers of CMV plus the relevant HLA.

TCRdb reprocessed the reads via MiXCR and lists one record per CDR3 protein. The sample records roughly 80,000 distinct CDR3 sequences, roughly a quarter being singletons. The J gene is TRBJ1-2, the V gene TRBV4-2; no clear D. The specimen was CD8+ T cells from cultured PBMCs, collected from culture after CMV antigen stimulation. This sequence originates from a human donor in good health (CMV status not recorded). Some clones in this sample may be carry-over from other donors' samples. As DNA, the CDR3 is TGTGCCAGCAGCCAAGATCGAGGAGGGTTGACTTACCATGGCTACACCTTC. It codes for CASSQDRGGLTYHGYTF.